Below, 14 T cell receptor beta chains from the same sample are listed, as sequenced in a study of T cell changes during pregnancy in multiple sclerosis (dated by TCRdb to between 2018 and 2021). Receptors were amplified or captured by the immunoSEQ multiplex PCR assay. This immuneACCESS table, as held by TCRdb, lists in-frame sequences with V and J called but not all clones. Of the missing ones, under half trace to an unresolved V gene in checked studies; the others have no known cause. Counted in this sample were 26,000 or so clones; 92% of them appeared once. 4.5% to 5.5% of the sample comes from the top ten. This sample comprised peripheral blood, obtained in the first trimester of pregnancy. These receptors were taken from a female donor in good health, enrolled as a control in a pregnancy study.

V is TRBV19 and J is TRBJ1-5; D unresolved. The CDR3 extends over 15 amino acids. Trimming left V 7 bases short and J 0 bases short, with 13 bases between. Germline V CDR1 and CDR2: LNHDA, SQIVND (reference sequence). Here the CDR3 reads CASIFSLNSNQPQHF. CDR3 bases: TGTGCCAGTATTTTCAGTCTTAATAGCAATCAGCCCCAGCATTTT.

The J gene is TRBJ1-1, the V gene TRBV27; 10 positions agree with TRBD1. With V trimmed by 4 bases and J by 6 bases, 14 bases remained unmatched. Germline assignment: CDR1 MNHEY and CDR2 SMNVEV (reference sequence). CDR3 size: 17 residues. The CDR3 nucleotides read TGTGCCAGCAGTTCCTTAGGGGCCCTGACAGGGGGCTCTGAAGCTTTCTTT. As protein: CASSSLGALTGGSEAFF.

This clone was recorded only once. This chain links TRBV11-3 with TRBJ2-2, with D perhaps TRBD2 (6 bases). Germline V CDR1 and CDR2: SGHNT, YENEEA. This CDR3 is 12 amino acids long. Trimming took 8 bases from V and 6 from J, leaving 10 bases between them. The CDR3 reads CASFAGSGELFF. The CDR3 coding sequence is TGTGCCAGCTTCGCGGGGTCCGGGGAGCTGTTTTTT.

The genes are TRBV19 and TRBJ1-3; TRBD1 agrees at 7 bases. With V trimmed by 4 bases and J by 0 bases, 9 bases remained unmatched. CDR1 LNHDA and CDR2 SQIVND come from the germline V gene (reference sequence). The CDR3 runs to 17 residues. The CDR3 region is CASSTGQNIVSGNTIYF. CDR3 coding DNA: TGTGCCAGTAGTACGGGACAGAATATCGTCTCTGGAAACACCATATATTTT.

The chain is built from TRBV5-6 and TRBJ1-1, with 7 positions matching TRBD1. The V gene's germline CDR1 is SGHDT and CDR2 YYEEEE. V was pared by 2 bases and J by 3 bases, with 10 bases of the junction left unmatched. The CDR3 is 16 residues long. CDR3 bases: TGTGCCAGCAGCTTAGAGGCGAGGGGGCGGTACACTGAAGCTTTCTTT. It codes for CASSLEARGRYTEAFF. The full variable domain, rest sourced from reference TRBV5-6 and TRBJ1-1, is DAGVTQSPTHLIKTRGQQVTLRCSPKSGHDTVSWYQQALGQGPQFIFQYYEEEERQRGNFPDRFSGHQFPNYSSELNVNALLLGDSALYLCASSLEARGRYTEAFFGQGTRLTVV.

The rearrangement uses TRBV7-2 and TRBJ2-3, with D tentatively TRBD2 (5 bases). CDR1 is SGHTA, CDR2 FQGNSA, per germline. Trimming pared 4 bases from V and 1 base from J, leaving 12 bases between. CDR3 length: 15 residues. The CDR3 bases are TGTGCCAGCAGCTGGAGGACGACGGGCACAGATACGCAGTATTTT. Amino acids: CASSWRTTGTDTQYF. Together with reference TRBV7-2 and TRBJ2-3, the CDR3 gives the full variable domain: GAGVSQSPSNKVTEKGKDVELRCDPISGHTALYWYRQSLGQGLEFLIYFQGNSAPDKSGLPSDRFSAERTGGSVSTLTIQRTQQEDSAVYLCASSWRTTGTDTQYFGPGTRLTVL.

The chain combines TRBV7-2 with TRBJ2-7; 7 bases are shared with TRBD2. Germline-derived CDR1 and CDR2 are SGHTA and FQGNSA. The CDR3 is made up of 14 amino acids. Trimming took 5 bases from V and 7 from J; bases not matched to a gene: 11. DNA of the CDR3: TGTGCCAGCAGCCCCCGGGACTACCCCTGGGAGCAGTACTTC. It codes for CASSPRDYPWEQYF. Full variable domain (rest looked up from reference TRBV7-2 and TRBJ2-7): GAGVSQSPSNKVTEKGKDVELRCDPISGHTALYWYRQSLGQGLEFLIYFQGNSAPDKSGLPSDRFSAERTGGSVSTLTIQRTQQEDSAVYLCASSPRDYPWEQYFGPGTRLTVT.

The chain recombines TRBV28 with TRBJ1-1; 7 nucleotides line up with TRBD1. Germline loops: CDR1 MDHEN, CDR2 SYDVKM. Trimming took 2 bases from V and 0 from J; bases not matched to a gene: 3. This CDR3 contains 15 residues. CDR3: CASSLADRLNTEAFF. CDR3 nucleotides: TGTGCCAGCAGTTTAGCGGACAGGCTGAACACTGAAGCTTTCTTT.

The rearrangement links TRBV27 to TRBJ1-5, with D possibly TRBD1 on 6 matching bases. The V end lost 0 bases, the J end lost 4 bases, and 13 bases lay between the germline ends. Germline CDR1 reads MNHEY; CDR2 reads SMNVEV (reference sequence). The CDR3 sequence is 16 residues long. The CDR3 here is CASSLSAGDLNQPQHF. The CDR3 DNA reads TGTGCCAGCAGTTTATCCGCAGGGGACCTAAATCAGCCCCAGCATTTT.

V and J are TRBV9 and TRBJ1-2; D gene unclear. The V gene's germline CDR1 is SGDLS and CDR2 YYNGEE. Between the trimmed V and J ends, which lost 0 bases and 8 bases, there was a span of 14 bases. The CDR3 sequence is 14 residues long. CDR3 bases: TGTGCCAGCAGCGTAGGAGCAGGCCGTGAGGGCTACACCTTC. It encodes CASSVGAGREGYTF.

This clone was recorded once. This chain connects TRBV7-6 to TRBJ2-5; 10 bases match TRBD1. The CDR3 runs 15 residues. Germline V lookup: CDR1 SGHVS, CDR2 FNYEAQ. V was clipped by 4 bases and J by 2 bases; unmatched bases: 4. This CDR3 reads CASSSPGQGQETQYF. The CDR3 coding sequence is TGTGCCAGCAGCTCGCCGGGACAGGGGCAAGAGACCCAGTACTTC. The whole variable domain, filled in from reference TRBV7-6 and TRBJ2-5, reads GAGVSQSPRYKVTKRGQDVALRCDPISGHVSLYWYRQALGQGPEFLTYFNYEAQQDKSGLPNDRFSAERPEGSISTLTIQRTEQRDSAMYRCASSSPGQGQETQYFGPGTRLLVL.

The V call is TRBV2, the J call TRBJ2-7, with D possibly matching TRBD2 (6 bases). This CDR3 is built from 13 residues. Per germline, CDR1 SNHLY and CDR2 FYNNEI. The V and J ends lost 8 bases and 4 bases respectively, with 15 bases between them. This CDR3 is CASLRDGGYEQYF. The CDR3 bases are TGTGCCAGCCTACGGGACGGGGGATACGAGCAGTACTTC.

V usage is TRBV19 and J usage is TRBJ2-3; 7 bases are shared with TRBD2. Unmatched junction bases numbered 8, after V lost 4 bases and J lost 1 base. Germline V gene data show CDR1 as LNHDA and CDR2 as SQIVND (reference sequence). CDR3 length: 16 residues. CDR3 DNA: TGTGCCAGTAGTACCGGGACTACCCTAGGCACAGATACGCAGTATTTT. Protein product: CASSTGTTLGTDTQYF.

The genes are TRBV6-5 and TRBJ1-2; no clear D gene. Germline CDR1 and CDR2: MNHEY and SVGAGI. V lost 6 bases, J lost 7 bases, and 9 bases lay in between. The CDR3 is 11 amino acids. The CDR3: CASSHVGGYTF. The CDR3 DNA reads TGTGCCAGCAGCCACGTCGGTGGCTACACCTTC.